The count of the clone carrying this T cell receptor (beta chain) is one. Its target is unknown. This sample is part of a study of shared clonotypes between healthy human individuals. Source study methods: Filtering differed for immunoSEQ, which gave only junction sequences without quality scores. Sequencing was performed with immunoSEQ multiplex PCR; in TCRdb, only in-frame clones are kept and a portion is missing. The DNA was the basis for D and trimming; V, J and clone size are from that table. The sample yields some 2.1 million clones, about 95% seen once. The CDR3 extends over 14 amino acids. V dropped 3 bases and J dropped 0 bases, with 8 bases sitting between them. CDR1 and CDR2 from the germline V gene are WSHSY and SAAADI. Naive-designated CD8 cells lacked CD45RO, were positively enriched for CCR7, and omitted terminally differentiated effector memory CD45RA+ cells. Whole-study findings and limits: In having few donors, the study represented limited genetic and exposure-history diversity.

The sequenced sample consisted of naive CD8+ T cells sorted from blood. V is TRBV10-2 and J is TRBJ1-2, with D unclear. The TCR was taken from a man younger than 30 in good health. The CDR3 region is CASSESAPNYGYTF. CDR3 DNA: TGCGCCAGCAGTGAATCGGCCCCTAACTATGGCTACACCTTC.